Listed below are T cell receptor beta chains from one sample, sequenced in a study of T cells in Graves' hyperthyroidism and ophthalmopathy. One entry per CDR3 protein, called by TCRdb with MiXCR from the multiplex PCR reads. The sample lists 400,000 to 450,000 distinct CDR3 sequences; approximately 15% were seen once. Sequencing was done on a sample of blood. These receptors all come from a man aged 18-30 years with Graves' ophthalmopathy. The CDR3 runs from the conserved cysteine through the conserved F or W. D genes are given only for firm matches. Some rows mark clone size as missing; the rest say once, few, many or name a class of expanded clone.

v_call: TRBV28; d_call: NA; j_call: TRBJ1-1; clone_size: NA; cdr3_nt: TGTGCCAGCAGTTTCCCCTCCTCTGGTAGGGCGGGGGTCACTGAAGCTTTCTTT; cdr3_aa: CASSFPSSGRAGVTEAFF
v_call: TRBV27; d_call: NA; j_call: TRBJ2-7; clone_size: NA; cdr3_nt: TGTGCCAGCAGGCCCCCCTGGAGGGCCCTACCCTACGAGCAGTACTTC; cdr3_aa: CASRPPWRALPYEQYF
v_call: TRBV28; d_call: NA; j_call: TRBJ2-1; clone_size: many; cdr3_nt: TGTGCCAGCAGTTTACCCTTAGTCCGGAATGAGCAGTTCTTC; cdr3_aa: CASSLPLVRNEQFF
v_call: TRBV2; d_call: NA; j_call: TRBJ2-5; clone_size: NA; cdr3_nt: TGTGCCAGCAGGGGGGGGCAGGGCCCAGAGACCCAGTACTTC; cdr3_aa: CASRGGQGPETQYF
v_call: TRBV6-5; d_call: NA; j_call: TRBJ2-5; clone_size: many; cdr3_nt: TGTGCCAGCAGTTACTCCCCAGGGCTACAAGAGACCCAGTACTTC; cdr3_aa: CASSYSPGLQETQYF
v_call: TRBV28; d_call: NA; j_call: TRBJ1-1; clone_size: many; cdr3_nt: TGTGCCAGCAGTGCGTCAGGGGTAATGAACACTGAAGCTTTCTTT; cdr3_aa: CASSASGVMNTEAFF
v_call: TRBV2; d_call: TRBD1; j_call: TRBJ1-6; clone_size: many; cdr3_nt: TGTGCCAGCCGTGGGACAGCAAGAAATTCACCCCTCCACTTT; cdr3_aa: CASRGTARNSPLHF
v_call: TRBV25-1; d_call: NA; j_call: TRBJ2-5; clone_size: NA; cdr3_nt: TGTGCCAGCAGTGAATTTGGAGGGGAAGAGACCCAGTACTTC; cdr3_aa: CASSEFGGEETQYF
v_call: TRBV27; d_call: NA; j_call: TRBJ1-1; clone_size: NA; cdr3_nt: TGTGCCAGCAGTTTCCCCGGGGGGGGGAACACTGAAGCTTTCTTT; cdr3_aa: CASSFPGGGNTEAFF
v_call: TRBV7-2; d_call: NA; j_call: TRBJ1-2; clone_size: many; cdr3_nt: TGTGCCAGCAGCTTACCCGTCCAGGGTGAGGGCTACACCTTC; cdr3_aa: CASSLPVQGEGYTF
v_call: TRBV4-2; d_call: TRBD2; j_call: TRBJ2-2; clone_size: NA; cdr3_nt: TGTGCCAGCAGCCAAGGGACTAGCGGGAACACCGGGGAGCTGTTTTTT; cdr3_aa: CASSQGTSGNTGELFF
v_call: TRBV19; d_call: TRBD1; j_call: TRBJ1-2; clone_size: NA; cdr3_nt: TGTGCCAGTAGTATAAGGGACAGGGGGCCTGCTCTGGGCTACACCTTC; cdr3_aa: CASSIRDRGPALGYTF
v_call: TRBV11-2; d_call: NA; j_call: TRBJ1-3; clone_size: NA; cdr3_nt: TGTGCCAGCAGCCTTCCTGGGTGGTCTGGAAACACCATATATTTT; cdr3_aa: CASSLPGWSGNTIYF
v_call: TRBV9; d_call: TRBD2; j_call: TRBJ2-3; clone_size: few; cdr3_nt: TGTGCCAGCAGCGCGGGACTAGCGGGAGGGCAGAGTGGAGATACGCAGTATTTT; cdr3_aa: CASSAGLAGGQSGDTQYF
v_call: TRBV13; d_call: NA; j_call: TRBJ1-5; clone_size: few; cdr3_nt: TGTGCCAGCAGCTTAGGAGTCGGGGGCAATCAGCCCCAGCATTTT; cdr3_aa: CASSLGVGGNQPQHF
v_call: TRBV12-3/TRBV12-4; d_call: NA; j_call: TRBJ2-7; clone_size: NA; cdr3_nt: TGTGCCAGCAGTCTGTACTCCTACGAGCAGTACTTC; cdr3_aa: CASSLYSYEQYF